The following is a T cell receptor (beta chain) sequence with its context. The germline V gene has CDR1 MNHEY and CDR2 SVGAGI. The CDR3 loop spans 16 amino acids. The V gene end was trimmed by 2 bases and the J gene end by 6 bases; junction bases not matched to a gene: 7. TCRdb re-analysed the RT-PCR reads in MiXCR, keeping a single row per CDR3 protein. The data contain approximately 730,000 distinct CDR3 sequences, approximately 13% of them singletons. The source of the sample is a study of response to subunit inactivated influenza vaccine. The chain links TRBV6-5 to TRBJ2-2; TRBD2 matches at 9 bases. The sequences come from PBMCs from blood, collected around two weeks before vaccination. The TCR was taken from a man aged 45-60 years who received an inactivated influenza vaccine. The CDR3 here is CASSYPSGTSSGELFF. For the CDR3, the DNA is TGTGCCAGCAGTTACCCCTCGGGGACTAGCTCCGGGGAGCTGTTTTTT.